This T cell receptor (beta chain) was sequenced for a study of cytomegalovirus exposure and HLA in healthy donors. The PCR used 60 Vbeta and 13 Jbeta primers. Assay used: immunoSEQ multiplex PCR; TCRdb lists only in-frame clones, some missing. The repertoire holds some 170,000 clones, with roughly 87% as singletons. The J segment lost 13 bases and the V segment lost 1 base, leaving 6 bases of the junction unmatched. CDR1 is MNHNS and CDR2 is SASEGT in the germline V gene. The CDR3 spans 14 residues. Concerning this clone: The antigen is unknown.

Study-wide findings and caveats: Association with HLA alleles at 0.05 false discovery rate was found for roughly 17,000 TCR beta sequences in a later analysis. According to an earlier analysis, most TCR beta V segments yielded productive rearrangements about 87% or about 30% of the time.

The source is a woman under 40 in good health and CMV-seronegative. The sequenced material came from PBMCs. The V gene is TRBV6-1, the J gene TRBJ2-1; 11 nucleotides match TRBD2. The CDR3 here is CASSEGLAGGRQFF. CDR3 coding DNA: TGTGCCAGCAGTGAAGGGCTAGCGGGAGGCCGCCAGTTCTTC.